Each of the 4 T cell receptor beta chains below was sequenced from the same sample in a study of CD8 T cells in ankylosing spondylitis. TCRdb re-called the 5' RACE reads with MiXCR, one entry per CDR3 protein. Here the sample spans about 840,000 distinct CDR3 sequences, around 11% being singletons. These TCRs are of unknown antigen specificity. Study observations and caveats: About 8 highly homologous variants made up a TCR beta motif, and this motif appeared characteristic of ankylosing spondylitis blood.

The sequencing sample was made of blood, either unsorted or a sorted T cell fraction (not recorded which). Receptors originate from a male donor with ankylosing spondylitis.

The V and J genes are TRBV20-1 and TRBJ2-1, with D perhaps TRBD2 (6 bases). Looked up from germline, CDR1 is DFQATT and CDR2 is SNEGSKA (reference sequence). CDR3 length: 14 amino acids. V was shortened by 2 bases and J by 4 bases, with 12 bases between the two germline ends. The CDR3 DNA reads as TGCAGTGCTAGACGGGGGAACGCGTACAATGAGCAGTTCTTC. Amino acids: CSARRGNAYNEQFF.

The chain employs TRBV18 and TRBJ2-7; the D is unclear. Trimming took off 3 bases at V and 6 bases at J, with 12 bases between the two ends. Germline CDR1 and CDR2: KGHSH and LQKENI. This CDR3 comprises 13 residues. The DNA of the CDR3 is TGTGCCAGCTCACCCTCGGACGGCTCCGAGCAGTACTTC. Protein: CASSPSDGSEQYF.

V gene TRBV20-1 combines with J gene TRBJ2-3, with a weak D call TRBD2 (5 bases). The germline V gene encodes CDR1 DFQATT and CDR2 SNEGSKA (reference sequence). CDR3 length: 11 amino acids. Trimming cost V 3 bases and J 6 bases, with 7 bases left between them. This chain's CDR3 is CSARDSDTQYF. CDR3 DNA: TGCAGTGCTAGGGACTCCGATACGCAGTATTTT.

This clonotype has only a few counts. This sequence joins TRBV5-1 and TRBJ2-1, with 12 bases matching TRBD2. Germline CDR1 SGHRS, CDR2 YFSETQ. The V segment lost 0 bases and the J segment 2 bases; nucleotides outside the gene matches: 3. This CDR3 spans 17 amino acids. CDR3 sequence reads: CASSLGLAGAPYNEQFF. CDR3 coding DNA: TGCGCCAGCAGCTTGGGACTAGCGGGAGCCCCCTACAATGAGCAGTTCTTC.